This T cell receptor beta chain appears in the sequencing data of a study of blood T cell repertoires in COVID-19. With 0 bases clipped from V and 7 bases from J, the junction kept 12 bases outside the gene matches. The CDR3 length is 17 residues. Germline CDR1 and CDR2: LGHDT and YNNKEL (reference sequence). This clone showed up just once. Only in-frame clones appear in the TCRdb table, and some are missing; sequencing was by immunoSEQ multiplex PCR. Found here are approximately 250,000 clones, about 87% of them singletons; the top ten hold roughly 1.2%. Participants had their cohort set by participant-reported clinical history.

The rearrangement joins TRBV3-1 (or the pseudogene TRBV3-2) to TRBJ1-2; 9 nucleotides match TRBD1. The clonotype comes from a middle-aged woman with acute COVID-19. Input material: PBMCs or T cells enriched from blood (not recorded which). The CDR3 is CASSQEGSGQGNLGYTF. The CDR3 coding sequence is TGTGCCAGCAGCCAAGAGGGGAGCGGACAGGGGAACCTTGGCTACACCTTC.